This T cell receptor beta chain was sequenced for a study of monozygotic twins with inflammatory bowel disease. Reprocessing the 5' RACE reads, TCRdb reports a single entry for every CDR3 protein and omits DNA. The sample table sets out around 230,000 distinct CDR3 sequences. Study results and limitations: Twins with IBD had fewer clonotypes in common with others than healthy twins, particularly during disease activity. Telling apart the different T cell subtypes was not possible.

Collection of a roughly 2.5 ml blood sample took place per donor. The germline V gene encodes CDR1 LGHDT and CDR2 YNNKEL (reference sequence). The CDR3 runs to 14 residues. Worth noting for this clonotype: Its antigen is unidentified.

The clonotype was recovered from a human donor with ulcerative colitis or Crohn's disease, or a healthy co-twin of an affected twin (not recorded which). Sequencing input: blood. The chain joins TRBV3-1 to TRBJ1-1; TCRdb selects TRBD1, and the lack of DNA leaves this call unchecked. CDR3 region: CASSQIGGSTEAFF.